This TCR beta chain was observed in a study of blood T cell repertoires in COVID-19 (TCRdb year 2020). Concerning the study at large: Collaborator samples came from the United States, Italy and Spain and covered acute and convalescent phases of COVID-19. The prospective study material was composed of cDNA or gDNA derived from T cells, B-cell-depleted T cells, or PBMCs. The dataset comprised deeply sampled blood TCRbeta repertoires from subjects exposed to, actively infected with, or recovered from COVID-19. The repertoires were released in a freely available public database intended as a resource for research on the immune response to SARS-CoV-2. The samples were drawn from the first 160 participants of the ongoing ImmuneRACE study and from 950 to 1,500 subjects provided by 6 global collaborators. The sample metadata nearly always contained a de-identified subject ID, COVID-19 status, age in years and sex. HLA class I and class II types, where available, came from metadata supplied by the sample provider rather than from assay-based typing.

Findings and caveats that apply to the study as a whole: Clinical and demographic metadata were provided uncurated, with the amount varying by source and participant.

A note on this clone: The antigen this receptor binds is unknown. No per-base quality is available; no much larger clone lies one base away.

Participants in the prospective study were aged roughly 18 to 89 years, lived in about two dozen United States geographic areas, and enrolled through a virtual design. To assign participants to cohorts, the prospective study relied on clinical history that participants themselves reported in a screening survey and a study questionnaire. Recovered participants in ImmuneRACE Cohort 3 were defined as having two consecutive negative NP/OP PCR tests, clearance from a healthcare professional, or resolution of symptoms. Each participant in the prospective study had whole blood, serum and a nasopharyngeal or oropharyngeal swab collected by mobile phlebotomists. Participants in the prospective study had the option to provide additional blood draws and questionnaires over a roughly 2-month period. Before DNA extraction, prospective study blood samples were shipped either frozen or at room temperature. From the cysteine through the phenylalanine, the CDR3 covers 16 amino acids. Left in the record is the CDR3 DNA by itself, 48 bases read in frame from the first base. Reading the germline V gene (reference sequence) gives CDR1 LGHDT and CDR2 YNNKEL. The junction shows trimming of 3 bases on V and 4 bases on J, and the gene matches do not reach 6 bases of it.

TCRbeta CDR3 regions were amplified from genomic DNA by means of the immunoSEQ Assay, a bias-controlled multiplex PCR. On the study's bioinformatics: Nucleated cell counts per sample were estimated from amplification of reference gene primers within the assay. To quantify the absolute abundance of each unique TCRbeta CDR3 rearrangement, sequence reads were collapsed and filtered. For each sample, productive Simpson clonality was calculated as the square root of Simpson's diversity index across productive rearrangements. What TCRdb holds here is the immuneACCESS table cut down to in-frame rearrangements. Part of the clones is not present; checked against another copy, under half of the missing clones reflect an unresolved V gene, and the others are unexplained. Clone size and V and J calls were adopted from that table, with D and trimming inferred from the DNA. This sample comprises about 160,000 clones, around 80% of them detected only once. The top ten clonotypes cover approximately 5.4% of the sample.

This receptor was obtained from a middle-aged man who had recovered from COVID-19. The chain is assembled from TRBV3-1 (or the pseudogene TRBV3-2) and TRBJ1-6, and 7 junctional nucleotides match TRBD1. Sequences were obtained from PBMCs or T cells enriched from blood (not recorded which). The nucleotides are TGTGCCAGCAGCCAGCCGACAGGGCAATATAATTCACCCCTCCACTTT. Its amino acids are CASSQPTGQYNSPLHF.